The source of this TCR beta chain is a study of T-cell reconstitution after alpha-beta-depleted transplantation in children. The TCRbeta library was prepared with unique molecular identifiers. TCRdb itself ran the PCR reads through MiXCR, one entry per CDR3 protein. The table records about 610,000 distinct CDR3 sequences, 10% to 13% of them present only once. This clonotype originated in a human donor who donated a stem cell graft to a child with acute myeloid leukemia. Sample: PBMCs from the stem cell graft donor, taken from the stem cell graft.

The CDR3 sequence: CASSLGDRGRYEQFF. CDR3 nucleotide sequence: TGTGCCAGCAGCTTGGGGGACAGGGGGCGATATGAGCAGTTCTTC. The chain is built from TRBV5-6 and TRBJ2-1; TRBD1 matches at 12 bases. Germline values: CDR1 SGHDT, CDR2 YYEEEE. This CDR3 comprises 15 residues. V lost 0 bases, J lost 8 bases, and 3 bases stayed unmatched.